The next 15 T cell receptor beta chains were all read from a single sample in a study of blood T cell dynamics during melanoma immunotherapy. Assay: immunoSEQ multiplex PCR; the TCRdb copy retains only in-frame clones and omits some. In the table there are about 8,000 clones, more than 70% of which are singletons. Regarding time point: week 3, after first cycle of checkpoint inhibitor. The material was blood, obtained from a patient treated with checkpoint blockade. The receptors were sampled from a human donor with melanoma.

This sequence joins TRBV19 and TRBJ1-4; TRBD1 is a possible D gene (6 bases). Germline V gene lookup returns CDR1 LNHDA and CDR2 SQIVND (reference sequence). The germline V and J ends were trimmed by 6 bases and 7 bases, with 18 bases remaining between them. The CDR3 is made up of 15 amino acids. CDR3 coding DNA: TGTGCCAGTAGGGCCCCGGGACAAATGGGTGAAAAACTGTTTTTT. Amino acids: CASRAPGQMGEKLFF.

This chain links TRBV11-3 with TRBJ1-1; tentatively, D is TRBD1 (6 bases). This CDR3 has 14 amino acids. Germline assignment: CDR1 SGHNT and CDR2 YENEEA. V shed 5 bases and J shed 1 base, with 11 bases lying between them. The DNA of the CDR3 is TGTGCCAGCAGCCCGGGACATAAGAACACTGAAGCTTTCTTT. Protein sequence: CASSPGHKNTEAFF.

The chain joins TRBV27 to TRBJ2-3; 9 nucleotides line up with TRBD1. Trimming at V came to 2 bases and at J to 7 bases, leaving 7 bases not matched to a gene. The germline gives CDR1 MNHEY, CDR2 SMNVEV (reference sequence). The CDR3 spans 15 residues. The CDR3 here is CASSLGTGPSHTQYF. The CDR3 DNA follows: TGTGCCAGCAGTTTAGGGACAGGGCCTTCACATACGCAGTATTTT.

The CDR3 sequence is CASYTGRNTEAFF. CDR3 nucleotides: TGTGCCAGTTACACGGGAAGGAACACTGAAGCTTTCTTT. The rearrangement links TRBV9 to TRBJ1-1; D not certain. The CDR3 extends over 13 amino acids. Germline V lookup: CDR1 SGDLS, CDR2 YYNGEE. V was cut by 8 bases and J by 1 base, with 12 bases left in between.

This chain joins TRBV6-5 and TRBJ2-3, with 12 positions matching TRBD2. CDR1 MNHEY and CDR2 SVGAGI come from the germline V gene. Losses at the gene ends were 2 bases for V and 9 bases for J; bases not matched to a gene: 9. This CDR3 has 16 residues. This chain's CDR3 is CASSYKASGGAGTQYF. CDR3 nucleotide sequence: TGTGCCAGCAGTTACAAGGCTAGCGGGGGGGCAGGGACGCAGTATTTT.

CDR3 sequence: CATSRRLTSYGYTF. The CDR3 DNA follows: TGTGCCACCAGCAGACGGTTGACGAGCTATGGCTACACCTTC. This rearrangement joins TRBV15 to TRBJ1-2; D not resolved. Deletions cut 2 bases from V and 4 bases from J, with 11 bases between. Germline CDR1 is LNHNV and CDR2 is YYDKDF (reference sequence). The CDR3 consists of 14 residues.

The genes are TRBV18 and TRBJ1-2, with D hard to call. Germline CDR1 reads KGHSH; CDR2 reads LQKENI. CDR3 size: 14 residues. Trimming pared 0 bases from V and 2 bases from J, leaving 7 bases between. The CDR3 DNA reads as TGTGCCAGCTCACCACCGAATCCCAACTATGGCTACACCTTC. Encoded protein: CASSPPNPNYGYTF.

This sequence joins TRBV5-6 and TRBJ2-7; 7 nucleotides match TRBD1. Germline loops: CDR1 SGHDT, CDR2 YYEEEE. Trimming cost V 3 bases and J 1 base; bases outside gene matches: 4. This CDR3 region has 14 residues. CDR3 region: CASSSPDRSYEQYV. The DNA of the CDR3 is TGTGCCAGCAGCTCACCGGACAGGTCCTACGAGCAGTACGTC.

The chain links TRBV6-1 to TRBJ1-2; D ambiguous. Germline V gene sequence: CDR1 MNHNS, CDR2 SASEGT. The CDR3 sequence is 12 residues long. V gave up 1 base and J gave up 7 bases, with 7 bases separating them. The CDR3 sequence: CASSEGKFGYTF. CDR3 bases: TGTGCCAGCAGTGAAGGGAAGTTTGGCTACACCTTC.

The chain couples TRBV28 to TRBJ2-7, with 8 bases lining up with TRBD1. Trimming cost V 8 bases and J 7 bases; bases outside gene matches: 1. Germline CDR1 is MDHEN and CDR2 is SYDVKM. This CDR3 has 10 amino acids. The CDR3 DNA follows: TGTGCCAGCGGACAGGGTGAGCAGTACTTC. This sequence encodes CASGQGEQYF.

This chain connects TRBV5-1 to TRBJ2-5; TRBD1 aligns across 8 bases. The CDR3 is made up of 15 amino acids. Germline lookup yields CDR1 SGHRS and CDR2 YFSETQ. V lost 1 base and J lost 5; bases outside the gene matches: 7. This chain's CDR3 is CASSLQGAVVETQYF. In DNA form, the CDR3 reads TGCGCCAGCAGCTTGCAGGGGGCGGTTGTGGAGACCCAGTACTTC.

This clone was picked up one time. The rearrangement joins TRBV6-6 to TRBJ1-5; TRBD1 aligns across 8 bases. CDR1 and CDR2 from the germline V gene are MNHNY and SVGAGI (reference sequence). After removal of 4 bases from V and 6 bases from J, the junction contained 5 bases not matched to a gene. The length of the CDR3 is 14 residues. The CDR3 coding sequence is TGTGCCAGCAGTTCACAGGGGGAAATTCAGCCCCAGCATTTT. It encodes CASSSQGEIQPQHF.

This sequence joins TRBV2 and TRBJ1-2; 7 bases match TRBD1. V trimming: 6 bases; J trimming: 6 bases; junction bases outside the gene matches: 13. Germline V gene lookup returns CDR1 SNHLY and CDR2 FYNNEI. The CDR3 runs to 15 residues. The CDR3 protein is CASRVGMDRRNGYTF. The CDR3 bases are TGTGCCAGCAGGGTCGGAATGGACAGGAGAAATGGCTACACCTTC. The complete variable domain, with remaining parts taken from reference TRBV2 and TRBJ1-2, reads EPEVTQTPSHQVTQMGQEVILRCVPISNHLYFYWYRQILGQKVEFLVSFYNNEISEKSEIFDDQFSVERPDGSNFTLKIRSTKLEDSAMYFCASRVGMDRRNGYTFGSGTRLTVV.

The rearrangement links TRBV10-3 to TRBJ2-6, with 11 nucleotides matching TRBD1. Germline values: CDR1 ENHRY, CDR2 SYGVKD. The CDR3 contains 17 residues. V shed 8 bases, J shed 2 bases, and the junction held 8 bases outside the gene matches. The CDR3 DNA follows: TGTGCCATCCGGGCTGGACAGGGGGCCGCTGGGGCCAACGTCCTGACTTTC. This codes for CAIRAGQGAAGANVLTF.

The V and J genes are TRBV10-3 and TRBJ1-6; TRBD1 agrees at 9 bases. With V trimmed by 2 bases and J by 7 bases, 3 bases remained unmatched. Germline CDR1 ENHRY, CDR2 SYGVKD. The CDR3 runs 15 residues. DNA for the CDR3: TGTGCCATCAGTGAGGGGACAGGGCGGAATTCACCCCTCCACTTT. Residues: CAISEGTGRNSPLHF.